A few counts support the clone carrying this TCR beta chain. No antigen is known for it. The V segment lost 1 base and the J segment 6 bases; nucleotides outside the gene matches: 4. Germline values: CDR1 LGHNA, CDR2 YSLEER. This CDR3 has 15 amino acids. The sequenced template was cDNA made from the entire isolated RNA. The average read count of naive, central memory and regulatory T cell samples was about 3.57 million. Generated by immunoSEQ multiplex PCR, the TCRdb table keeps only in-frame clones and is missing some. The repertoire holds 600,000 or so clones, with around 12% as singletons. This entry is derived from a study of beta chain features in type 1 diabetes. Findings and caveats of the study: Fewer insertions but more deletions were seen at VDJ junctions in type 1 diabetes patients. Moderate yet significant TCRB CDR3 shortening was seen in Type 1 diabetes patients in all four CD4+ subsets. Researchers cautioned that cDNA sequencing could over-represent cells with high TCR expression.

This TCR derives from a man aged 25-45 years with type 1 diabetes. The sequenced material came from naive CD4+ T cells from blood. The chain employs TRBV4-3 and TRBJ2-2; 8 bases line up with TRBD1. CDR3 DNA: TGCGCCAGCAGCCAAGGGGACAGGAAGGCCGGGGAGCTGTTTTTT. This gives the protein CASSQGDRKAGELFF.